This passage covers 11 T cell receptor beta chains from one sample sequenced in a study of cytomegalovirus exposure and HLA in healthy donors. PCR amplification relied on 60 Vbeta primers (plus 13 Jbeta primers). TCRdb's copy holds only in-frame clones and misses some; the assay was immunoSEQ multiplex PCR. The ten top clones account for 9% to 15%, within a sample of approximately 52,000 clones. The sequencing input was PBMCs. These receptors all come from a woman aged 55-69 years in good health and CMV-seropositive.

In the case of this clone: The junction differs from germline at one of its ends, possibly a read error. The rearrangement uses TRBV5-1 and TRBJ2-7; 8 bases map to TRBD1. Germline V gene sequence: CDR1 SGHRS, CDR2 YFSETQ. The CDR3 contains 15 residues. The CDR3 protein is CASSLVPDRDHEQSF. The CDR3 region has the DNA TGCGCCAGCAGCTTGGTCCCGGACAGGGACCACGAGCAGTCCTTC. Full variable domain (remainder filled in from reference TRBV5-1 and TRBJ2-7): KAGVTQTPRYLIKTRGQQVTLSCSPISGHRSVSWYQQTPGQGLQFLFEYFSETQRNKGNFPGRFSGRQFSNSRSEMNVSTLELGDSALYLCASSLVPDRDHEQSFGPGTRLTVT.

Note on this clone: One end of the junction does not line up with germline, which may come from a read error. In nucleotides, the CDR3 is TGTGCCAGCGGCGTGGGCAGGGCGTCCAATGAGCAGTTCTTC. Translating it yields CASGVGRASNEQFF. This chain connects TRBV9 to TRBJ2-1, with D perhaps matching TRBD1 (5 bases). This CDR3 contains 14 residues. Germline V gene lookup returns CDR1 SGDLS and CDR2 YYNGEE.

The rearrangement links TRBV19 to TRBJ2-1, with D perhaps matching TRBD2 (5 bases). V was shortened by 5 bases and J by 3 bases, with 8 bases between the two germline ends. CDR3 length: 13 amino acids. CDR1 LNHDA and CDR2 SQIVND come from the germline V gene (reference sequence). In nucleotides, the CDR3 is TGTGCCAGTAGTGTGGACTTCTACAATGAGCAGTTCTTC. It codes for CASSVDFYNEQFF.

The genes are TRBV10-3 and TRBJ2-3; 10 positions match TRBD2. Germline CDR1 ENHRY, CDR2 SYGVKD. The trim removed 8 bases at V and 1 base at J, leaving 0 bases unmatched. The length of the CDR3 is 13 residues. The CDR3 DNA is TGTGCCATCGGGACTAGCGGCACAGATACGCAGTATTTT. Encoded protein: CAIGTSGTDTQYF.

The CDR3 DNA reads as TGCAGCGCTGAGACAAGCGGGAATGAAAAACTGTTTTTT. This translates into CSAETSGNEKLFF. J is TRBJ1-4 and V is TRBV29-1; no reliable D call. CDR1 SQVTM and CDR2 ANQGSEA come from the germline V gene. The CDR3 contains 13 residues. The V gene lost 7 bases and the J gene lost 5 bases, with 14 bases spanning the gap.

The V call is TRBV9, the J call TRBJ2-2, with TRBD2 matching over 8 bases. From germline, CDR1 is SGDLS and CDR2 YYNGEE. CDR3 size: 16 residues. The J segment lost 8 bases and the V segment lost 0 bases, leaving 9 bases of the junction unmatched. The CDR3 region is CASSVASGGAFGELFF. CDR3 bases: TGTGCCAGCAGCGTAGCTTCGGGGGGGGCTTTTGGGGAGCTGTTTTTT.

The CDR3 region has the DNA TGCAGCGTTTTCGACAGGTCCCCGAACTATGGCTACACCTTC. Protein: CSVFDRSPNYGYTF. The V gene is TRBV29-1, the J gene TRBJ1-2; TRBD1 is a possible D gene (6 bases). V was shortened by 5 bases and J by 2 bases, with 15 bases between the two germline ends. Germline V lookup: CDR1 SQVTM, CDR2 ANQGSEA. CDR3 length: 14 amino acids. The full variable domain, in which reference TRBV29-1 and TRBJ1-2 provide the parts outside the CDR3, is SAVISQKPSRDICQRGTSLTIQCQVDSQVTMMFWYRQQPGQSLTLIATANQGSEATYESGFVIDKFPISRPNLTFSTLTVSNMSPEDSSIYLCSVFDRSPNYGYTFGSGTRLTVV.

This chain uses TRBV5-1 with TRBJ2-3; D is perhaps TRBD1 (6 bases). Germline V gives CDR1 SGHRS, CDR2 YFSETQ. V was shortened by 7 bases and J by 0 bases, with 12 bases between the two germline ends. The CDR3 length is 14 residues. The CDR3 region is CASQRQASTDTQYF. Here the CDR3 DNA reads TGCGCCAGCCAACGACAGGCCAGCACAGATACGCAGTATTTT.

This chain links TRBV11-2 with TRBJ1-1; TRBD1 matches 11 bases. Germline V gene data show CDR1 as SGHAT and CDR2 as FQNNGV. With V trimmed by 5 bases and J by 8 bases, 10 bases remained unmatched. CDR3 size: 15 residues. The CDR3 DNA follows: TGTGCCAGCAGCCTTGGGACAGGGGGTCGGTTAGAAGCTTTCTTT. It yields the protein CASSLGTGGRLEAFF.

The J gene is TRBJ2-6, the V gene TRBV7-9, with D possibly matching TRBD1 (6 bases). This CDR3 has 15 amino acids. Germline V gives CDR1 SEHNR, CDR2 FQNEAQ (reference sequence). Trimming cost V 3 bases and J 2 bases, with 8 bases left between them. CDR3 residues: CASSLGATGANVLTF. The CDR3 nucleotides read TGTGCCAGCAGCTTGGGGGCAACTGGGGCCAACGTCCTGACTTTC.

Turning to this clone: An end of the junction does not agree with germline; a read error may underlie this. As DNA, the CDR3 is TGTGCCAGTAGGACAGGGGATCAGCACCAGCATTTT. Protein product: CASRTGDQHQHF. The rearrangement links TRBV19 to TRBJ1-5, with 8 bases matching TRBD1. The germline gives CDR1 LNHDA, CDR2 SQIVND (reference sequence). This CDR3 has 12 residues.